A selection of T cell receptor beta chains follows, all from one sample in a study of breast tumors, draining lymph nodes, adjacent tissues. Each CDR3 protein is one row after TCRdb ran MiXCR on the multiplex PCR reads. This table has 150,000 to 200,000 distinct CDR3 sequences, about 33% appearing once. The material sequenced was axillary lymph node tissue. All receptors derive from a female donor with breast cancer. Some clones in this sample may be carry-over from other donors' samples. The CDR3 runs from the conserved cysteine through the conserved F or W. The D gene is left open where the match is weak. Clone size, where shown, is once, few, many, or a class for clones that have expanded.

clone size	V gene	D gene	J gene	CDR3 protein	CDR3 DNA
many	TRBV9	NA	TRBJ1-5	CASSVGGVAGQPQHF	TGTGCCAGCAGCGTGGGGGGGGTAGCGGGTCAGCCCCAGCATTTT
many	TRBV13	NA	TRBJ1-3	CASSPLQGVGNTIYF	TGTGCCAGCAGCCCACTCCAGGGAGTTGGAAACACCATATATTTT
many	TRBV20-1	NA	TRBJ1-3	CSARGTQTAGNTIYF	TGCAGTGCTAGGGGAACGCAAACGGCCGGAAACACCATATATTTT
many	TRBV18	NA	TRBJ2-2	CASSQPNTGELFF	TGTGCCAGCTCACAGCCGAACACCGGGGAGCTGTTTTTT
many	TRBV29-1	TRBD1	TRBJ1-1	CSVDLSPGQEAFF	TGCAGCGTTGACTTGTCACCGGGACAGGAGGCTTTCTTT
many	TRBV2	NA	TRBJ1-5	CASSEGGGQPQHF	TGTGCCAGCAGTGAGGGAGGCGGGCAGCCCCAGCATTTT
many	TRBV5-1	TRBD2	TRBJ2-5	CASSLALAGGGETQYF	TGCGCCAGCAGCTTGGCACTAGCGGGGGGTGGAGAGACCCAGTACTTC
NA	TRBV7-9	TRBD1	TRBJ2-1	CASSSLDRPGQFF	TGTGCCAGCAGCTCCCTGGACAGGCCCGGGCAGTTCTTC
many	TRBV7-2	NA	TRBJ1-2	CASSRAIGYTF	TGTGCCAGCAGCAGGGCGATTGGCTACACCTTC
many	TRBV3-1	NA	TRBJ2-5	CASSQLYQLARRETQYF	TGTGCCAGCAGCCAACTGTACCAACTAGCCCGGAGAGAGACCCAGTACTTC
many	TRBV12-3/TRBV12-4	TRBD1	TRBJ2-1	CASRNRGGFYNEQFF	TGTGCCAGCAGGAACAGAGGGGGCTTTTACAATGAGCAGTTCTTC
many	TRBV7-3	NA	TRBJ2-6	CASSPASSGANVLTF	TGTGCCAGCAGCCCCGCGAGCTCTGGGGCCAACGTCCTGACTTTC
many	TRBV7-3	TRBD2	TRBJ2-1	CASSFSSGGPNEQFF	TGTGCCAGCAGCTTCTCCAGCGGGGGCCCAAATGAGCAGTTCTTC
many	TRBV18	TRBD1	TRBJ1-6	CASSPTGLNSPLHF	TGTGCCAGCTCACCGACAGGGCTAAATTCACCCCTCCACTTT
many	TRBV27	NA	TRBJ2-5	CASSLSPGTYQETQYF	TGTGCCAGCAGTTTATCGCCTGGGACCTACCAAGAGACCCAGTACTTC
many	TRBV10-2	NA	TRBJ1-1	CASSGFSGGLNTEAFF	TGCGCCAGCAGTGGATTCAGCGGGGGGCTAAACACTGAAGCTTTCTTT
many	TRBV11-3	NA	TRBJ2-3	CASSLGPELASDTQYF	TGTGCCAGCAGCTTAGGCCCCGAACTAGCCTCAGATACGCAGTATTTT
NA	TRBV3-1	TRBD2	TRBJ2-3	CASQEAGVGSTDTQYF	TGTGCCAGTCAAGAAGCGGGGGTAGGTAGCACAGATACGCAGTATTTT
NA	TRBV2	NA	TRBJ2-7	CAAKDAATYEQYF	TGTGCCGCCAAGGATGCGGCGACCTACGAGCAGTACTTC
many	TRBV6-1	NA	TRBJ1-5	CASSEGRDINQPQHF	TGTGCCAGCAGTGAGGGCAGGGACATTAATCAGCCCCAGCATTTT
NA	TRBV6-1	NA	TRBJ2-2	CASRDPSTGELFF	TGTGCCAGCAGGGACCCTAGCACCGGGGAGCTGTTTTTT
many	TRBV6-2/TRBV6-3	NA	TRBJ2-3	CASSYEVLTTDTQYF	TGTGCCAGCAGTTACGAGGTCCTCACCACAGATACGCAGTATTTT
many	TRBV6-1	TRBD2	TRBJ2-2	CASSETSVRTGELFF	TGTGCCAGCAGTGAGACTAGCGTACGGACCGGGGAGCTGTTTTTT
NA	TRBV19	NA	TRBJ2-3	CASSIEGGPGTDTQYF	TGTGCCAGTAGTATAGAGGGAGGCCCTGGCACAGATACGCAGTATTTT
NA	TRBV19	NA	TRBJ1-5	CASSTGGSQPQHF	TGTGCCAGTAGTACCGGGGGGTCCCAGCCCCAGCATTTT
many	TRBV12-3/TRBV12-4	NA	TRBJ2-3	CASSVDTQYF	TGTGCCAGCAGTGTGGATACGCAGTATTTT
NA	TRBV10-3	NA	TRBJ1-2	CAISEPDSMPNYGYTF	TGTGCCATCAGTGAGCCCGACAGCATGCCTAACTATGGCTACACCTTC
NA	TRBV7-8	NA	TRBJ1-2	CASSLVGPSSGNTF	TGTGCCAGCAGCTTAGTGGGCCCGAGCTCTGGAAACACCTTC
many	TRBV20-1	NA	TRBJ2-3	CSARIGGGVGDTQYF	TGCAGTGCTCGAATTGGGGGCGGGGTGGGAGATACGCAGTATTTT
NA	TRBV11-2	NA	TRBJ2-7	CASSLGGGSSSYERYF	TGTGCCAGCAGCTTAGGGGGGGGCTCCAGCTCCTACGAGCGGTACTTC
few	TRBV6-5	TRBD1	TRBJ2-7	CASSYSSGGTGSYEQYF	TGTGCCAGCAGTTACTCGAGCGGCGGGACAGGGTCCTACGAGCAGTACTTC
NA	TRBV12-3/TRBV12-4	NA	TRBJ2-5	CASSSTRNQGEAQYF	TGTGCCAGTAGTTCAACTAGGAACCAGGGGGAGGCCCAGTACTTC
NA	TRBV20-1	NA	TRBJ1-1	CSARDNSVNTEAFF	TGCAGTGCTAGAGACAACAGTGTGAACACTGAAGCTTTCTTT
NA	TRBV28	NA	TRBJ1-5	CASLRTDSNQPQHF	TGTGCCAGCCTCCGGACGGATAGCAATCAGCCCCAGCATTTT
many	TRBV11-3	NA	TRBJ2-5	CASSARGVETQYF	TGTGCCAGCAGCGCCCGCGGGGTGGAGACCCAGTACTTC
NA	TRBV12-3/TRBV12-4	TRBD2	TRBJ2-5	CASSFSGIETQYF	TGTGCCAGCAGTTTTAGCGGGATTGAGACCCAGTACTTC
many	TRBV5-1	NA	TRBJ1-3	CASSLGQQNTIYF	TGCGCCAGCAGCTTGGGACAGCAAAACACCATATATTTT
few	TRBV20-1	TRBD2	TRBJ2-7	CSARVAGAVSEQYF	TGCAGTGCTAGAGTAGCGGGGGCCGTCTCCGAGCAGTACTTC
many	TRBV19	TRBD1	TRBJ2-1	CATRQGAYNEQFF	TGTGCCACAAGACAGGGAGCCTACAATGAGCAGTTCTTC
many	TRBV6-2/TRBV6-3	TRBD2	TRBJ2-7	CAGGAGDHYEQYF	TGTGCTGGCGGGGCGGGGGACCACTACGAGCAGTACTTC
many	TRBV20-1	TRBD2	TRBJ2-7	CSAVAGAIYEQYF	TGCAGTGCTGTAGCGGGGGCGATCTACGAGCAGTACTTC
many	TRBV9	TRBD1	TRBJ1-1	CASSALGQPNTEAFF	TGTGCCAGCAGCGCCTTGGGACAGCCGAACACTGAAGCTTTCTTT
NA	TRBV7-3	NA	TRBJ1-4	CASSPTSGRRTGTINEKLFF	TGTGCCAGCAGCCCGACTAGCGGGAGGAGGACCGGGACCATTAATGAAAAACTGTTTTTT
many	TRBV6-5	TRBD1	TRBJ1-6	CASSPTGANSPLHF	TGTGCCAGCAGCCCAACAGGGGCCAATTCACCCCTCCACTTT
many	TRBV7-9	NA	TRBJ2-7	CASSQGTDAYEQYF	TGTGCCAGCAGCCAAGGGACGGATGCCTACGAGCAGTACTTC
many	TRBV12-3/TRBV12-4	NA	TRBJ2-7	CASSFKGHEQYF	TGTGCCAGCAGTTTTAAGGGTCACGAGCAGTACTTC
NA	TRBV7-9	TRBD1	TRBJ2-6	CASSLLQGGANVLTF	TGTGCCAGCAGCTTACTACAGGGGGGGGCCAACGTCCTGACTTTC
many	TRBV6-4	TRBD2	TRBJ2-1	CASSDRGLPYNEQFF	TGTGCCAGCAGTGACCGGGGACTACCCTACAATGAGCAGTTCTTC
NA	TRBV7-9	NA	TRBJ1-4	CASSLVGAGLGEKLVF	TGTGCCAGCAGCTTAGTTGGGGCAGGGCTCGGTGAAAAACTGGTTTTT
many	TRBV18	NA	TRBJ2-2	CASSPLGNTGELFF	TGTGCCAGCTCACCACTAGGGAACACCGGGGAGCTGTTTTTT
many	TRBV11-1	NA	TRBJ1-2	CASSLGFDGYTF	TGTGCCAGCAGCTTAGGTTTCGATGGCTACACCTTC
many	TRBV6-5	TRBD1	TRBJ1-6	CASSLPRRKGALESPLHF	TGTGCCAGCAGTCTTCCCCGGCGTAAGGGGGCGTTGGAATCACCCCTCCACTTT
many	TRBV9	TRBD2	TRBJ2-3	CASSVQSGRSLDTQYF	TGTGCCAGCAGCGTCCAATCCGGGAGGAGTTTGGATACGCAGTATTTT
NA	TRBV27	NA	TRBJ1-5	CASSLESNQPQHF	TGTGCCAGCAGTTTAGAGAGCAATCAGCCCCAGCATTTT
many	TRBV5-8	NA	TRBJ1-2	CASSWDGNYGYTF	TGTGCCAGCAGCTGGGACGGAAACTATGGCTACACCTTC
many	TRBV11-2	TRBD1	TRBJ2-7	CASSSGTGGEQYF	TGTGCCAGCAGCAGCGGGACAGGGGGCGAGCAGTACTTC
many	TRBV5-8	NA	TRBJ2-7	CASSRGDSSYEQYF	TGTGCCAGCAGCCGGGGGGACAGCTCCTACGAGCAGTACTTC
many	TRBV5-5	NA	TRBJ1-5	CASSLIGRVDQPQHF	TGTGCCAGCAGCTTAATAGGTCGTGTGGATCAGCCCCAGCATTTT